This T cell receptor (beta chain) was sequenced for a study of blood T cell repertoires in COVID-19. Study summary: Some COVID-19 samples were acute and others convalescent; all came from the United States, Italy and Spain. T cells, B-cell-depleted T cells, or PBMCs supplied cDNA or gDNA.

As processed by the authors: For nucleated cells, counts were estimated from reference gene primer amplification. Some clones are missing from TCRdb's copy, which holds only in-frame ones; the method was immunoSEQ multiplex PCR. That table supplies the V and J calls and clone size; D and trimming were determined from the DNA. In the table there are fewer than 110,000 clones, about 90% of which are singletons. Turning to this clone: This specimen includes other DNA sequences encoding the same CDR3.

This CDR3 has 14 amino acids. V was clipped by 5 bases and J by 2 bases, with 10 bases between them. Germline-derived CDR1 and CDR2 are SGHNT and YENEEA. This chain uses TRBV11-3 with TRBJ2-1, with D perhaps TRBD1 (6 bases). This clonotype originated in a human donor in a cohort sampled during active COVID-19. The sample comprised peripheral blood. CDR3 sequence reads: CASSPQGTYNEQFF. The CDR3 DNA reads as TGTGCCAGCAGCCCTCAGGGGACCTACAATGAGCAGTTCTTC.